This TCR beta chain was profiled in a study of graft-versus-host responses after intestinal transplantation. Whole-study results and caveats: After transplant, early declines in HvG clones were associated with peak levels of circulating GvH clones.

The table came from immunoSEQ multiplex PCR; TCRdb's copy has only in-frame clones and leaves some out. The sample includes 27,000 or so clones, over 80% of them seen just once. Concerning this clone: The target antigen is unknown.

This CDR3 has 14 amino acids. Germline CDR1 WNHNN, CDR2 SYGVQD (reference sequence). Deletions cut 6 bases from V and 3 bases from J, with 15 bases between. The source is a human donor who received an intestinal transplant. Material: unstimulated CD4+ T cells sorted from spleen or lymph node cells, obtained before intestinal transplant. This rearrangement joins TRBV10-1 to TRBJ2-7; D is perhaps TRBD2 (5 bases). DNA of the CDR3: TGCGCCAGCAGGTTGAGGGCCCGGTGCTACGAGCAGTACTTC. As protein: CASRLRARCYEQYF.